The 29 T cell receptor beta chains in this list originate from one sample, sequenced in a study of response to subunit inactivated influenza vaccine. One entry per CDR3 protein results from TCRdb running MiXCR on the RT-PCR reads. This table has roughly 520,000 distinct CDR3 sequences, 25% appearing once. The specimen was CD4+ T cells sorted from PBMCs, collected less than 6 days after vaccination. These TCRs come from a man aged 50-60 years who received an inactivated influenza vaccine.

This chain uses TRBV20-1 with TRBJ2-3; TRBD2 might be the D (5 bases). V lost 5 bases and J lost 0, with 15 bases in between. CDR3 length equals 15 residues. CDR1 and CDR2 (germline): DFQATT, SNEGSKA (reference sequence). The CDR3 reads CSALTPGLSTDTQYF. The CDR3 DNA is TGCAGTGCTCTCACCCCTGGACTGAGCACAGATACGCAGTATTTT.

The CDR3 DNA reads as TGCAGTGCTACTCCGACTAATCCCTACAATGAGCAGTTCTTC. Its protein product is CSATPTNPYNEQFF. This chain connects TRBV20-1 to TRBJ2-1; tentatively, D is TRBD2 (5 bases). CDR1 is DFQATT and CDR2 is SNEGSKA in the germline V gene (reference sequence). This CDR3 is 14 amino acids long. Trimming left V 4 bases short and J 2 bases short, with 12 bases between.

This clonotype occurred many times. This chain links TRBV12-3 or TRBV12-4 with TRBJ2-1; TRBD2 matches 16 bases. V was clipped by 1 base and J by 10 bases; unmatched bases: 4. CDR3 length equals 16 residues. In nucleotides, the CDR3 is TGTGCCAGCAGTTTAGATGGGACTAGCGGGGGGGCCGAGCAGTTCTTC. Translated, it gives CASSLDGTSGGAEQFF.

This clonotype was seen a few times. This rearrangement joins TRBV24-1 to TRBJ2-3; unclear D gene. The CDR3 has 14 residues. Germline loops: CDR1 KGHDR, CDR2 SFDVKD. Trimming pared 4 bases from V and 0 bases from J, leaving 7 bases between. CDR3: CATSEQPSTDTQYF. CDR3 nucleotide sequence: TGTGCCACCAGTGAACAGCCCAGCACAGATACGCAGTATTTT.

This clonotype was seen repeatedly, ten times or more. The CDR3 sequence: CSADGPGAKTQYF. CDR3 nucleotides: TGCAGTGCTGACGGGCCGGGGGCAAAGACCCAGTACTTC. The chain couples TRBV20-1 to TRBJ2-5, with D possibly being TRBD1 or TRBD2 (6 bases each). The CDR3 is made up of 13 amino acids. Germline CDR1 is DFQATT and CDR2 is SNEGSKA (reference sequence). The V end lost 5 bases, the J end lost 6 bases, and 16 bases lay between the germline ends.

V is TRBV29-1 and J is TRBJ2-5; tentatively, D is TRBD1 (5 bases). Between the trimmed V and J ends, which lost 2 bases and 4 bases, there was a span of 20 bases. CDR3 length equals 16 residues. Germline CDR1 and CDR2: SQVTM and ANQGSEA. CDR3 sequence: CSVESGSGKVGETQYF. DNA for the CDR3: TGCAGCGTTGAATCTGGGTCAGGGAAGGTTGGAGAGACCCAGTACTTC.

This clonotype was counted only a few times. The rearrangement links TRBV12-5 to TRBJ1-1; D unresolved. In germline, CDR1 is LGHNT, CDR2 FRNRAP. V gave up 6 bases and J gave up 4 bases, with 6 bases separating them. This CDR3 contains 11 residues. Here the CDR3 reads CASGLGTEAFF. CDR3 nucleotide sequence: TGTGCTAGTGGCCTGGGCACTGAAGCTTTCTTT.

This clonotype was found a few times. The V gene is TRBV7-2, the J gene TRBJ2-5, with 7 bases aligning to TRBD1. Unmatched junction bases numbered 4, after V lost 5 bases and J lost 4 bases. Germline CDR1 reads SGHTA; CDR2 reads FQGNSA. This CDR3 region has 13 residues. The CDR3 bases are TGTGCCAGCAGCATGAACAGGGGAGAGACCCAGTACTTC. Amino acid sequence: CASSMNRGETQYF.

This clonotype was seen only a few times. The chain joins TRBV12-3 or TRBV12-4 to TRBJ2-7; 11 bases agree with TRBD2. With 6 bases clipped from V and 5 bases from J, the junction kept 6 bases outside the gene matches. The CDR3 loop spans 14 amino acids. CDR3 protein: CASRDSGGAHEQYF. CDR3 nucleotides: TGTGCCAGCAGGGATAGCGGGGGGGCCCACGAGCAGTACTTC.

There are a few counts of this clonotype. The DNA for the CDR3 is TGTGCCTGGAGTGTTGGGAGCTCGAGCAATCAGCCCCAGCATTTT. It specifies CAWSVGSSSNQPQHF. V gene TRBV30 combines with J gene TRBJ1-5; the D is unclear. Germline-derived CDR1 and CDR2 are GTSNPN and SVGIG (reference sequence). CDR3 size: 15 residues. With 0 bases removed from V and 1 base from J, the gap between germline ends came to 10 bases.

The rearrangement uses TRBV4-2 and TRBJ2-2; D gene ambiguous. CDR1 is LGHNA and CDR2 is YNFKEQ in the germline V gene. The length of the CDR3 is 15 residues. V was clipped by 0 bases and J by 8 bases, with 13 bases between them. The CDR3 nucleotides read TGTGCCAGCAGCCAAGATTTGGCCACGTCGGGGGAGCTGTTTTTT. Encoded protein: CASSQDLATSGELFF.

The CDR3 DNA sequence: TGTGCCACCAGCACAGCGGGAGGTTCAGAGACCCAGTACTTC. The encoded protein is CATSTAGGSETQYF. This rearrangement joins TRBV15 to TRBJ2-5; the match to TRBD2 covers 9 bases. Germline V gene sequence: CDR1 LNHNV, CDR2 YYDKDF (reference sequence). Losses at the gene ends were 4 bases for V and 4 bases for J; bases not matched to a gene: 4. The CDR3 length is 14 residues. Using reference TRBV15 and TRBJ2-5 for the parts outside the CDR3, the full variable domain is DAMVIQNPRYQVTQFGKPVTLSCSQTLNHNVMYWYQQKSSQAPKLLFHYYDKDFNNEADTPDNFQSRRPNTSFCFLDIRSPGLGDTAMYLCATSTAGGSETQYFGPGTRLLVL.

The chain couples TRBV15 to TRBJ2-1; TRBD1 might be the D (5 bases). V lost 1 base and J lost 2, with 9 bases in between. CDR3 length: 15 amino acids. Germline V gene data show CDR1 as LNHNV and CDR2 as YYDKDF (reference sequence). The CDR3 DNA follows: TGTGCCACCAGCAGAGCGCAGGGTCCCTACAATGAGCAGTTCTTC. Protein: CATSRAQGPYNEQFF. The whole variable domain, remainder taken from reference TRBV15 and TRBJ2-1, is DAMVIQNPRYQVTQFGKPVTLSCSQTLNHNVMYWYQQKSSQAPKLLFHYYDKDFNNEADTPDNFQSRRPNTSFCFLDIRSPGLGDTAMYLCATSRAQGPYNEQFFGPGTRLTVL.

This clonotype was detected only a few times. This chain connects TRBV5-1 to TRBJ2-7, with TRBD2 as a possible D gene (5 bases). This CDR3 region has 14 residues. Germline V CDR1 and CDR2: SGHRS, YFSETQ. The V and J ends lost 4 bases and 4 bases respectively, with 15 bases between them. CDR3 in DNA: TGCGCCAGCAGCCCATCCAGCGGAGCGTACGAGCAGTACTTC. This sequence encodes CASSPSSGAYEQYF.

This clonotype has just a few counts. The genes are TRBV30 and TRBJ2-7; 9 bases align to TRBD1. The CDR3 loop spans 14 amino acids. The germline V gene encodes CDR1 GTSNPN and CDR2 SVGIG (reference sequence). The V and J ends lost 6 bases and 3 bases, in that order; junction bases with no gene match: 9. The CDR3 loop is CACTRTGDYYEQYF. The CDR3 nucleotides are TGTGCCTGTACTCGGACAGGGGACTACTACGAGCAGTACTTC.

The genes are TRBV20-1 and TRBJ2-2; 9 bases agree with TRBD2. Germline loops: CDR1 DFQATT, CDR2 SNEGSKA (reference sequence). After removal of 0 bases from V and 2 bases from J, the junction contained 7 bases not matched to a gene. This CDR3 spans 17 amino acids. The CDR3 reads CSARDLERGANTGELFF. The CDR3, as DNA: TGCAGTGCTAGAGACCTGGAGCGGGGGGCTAACACCGGGGAGCTGTTTTTT.

The rearrangement uses TRBV7-2 and TRBJ2-3; 12 bases are shared with TRBD2. Germline loops: CDR1 SGHTA, CDR2 FQGNSA. Trimming at V came to 5 bases and at J to 4 bases, leaving 4 bases not matched to a gene. This CDR3 is built from 15 residues. CDR3 loop: CASSGLAGQADTQYF. For the CDR3, the DNA is TGTGCCAGCAGCGGACTAGCGGGGCAAGCAGATACGCAGTATTTT.

This chain joins TRBV7-9 and TRBJ2-1; tentatively, D is TRBD1 (6 bases). Germline V gene data show CDR1 as SEHNR and CDR2 as FQNEAQ (reference sequence). The CDR3 length is 16 residues. The germline V and J ends were trimmed by 5 bases and 8 bases, with 22 bases remaining between them. CDR3 DNA: TGTGCCAGCAGCCCTACAGGGTCGGTCATAGTCTATGAGCAGTTCTTC. It translates to CASSPTGSVIVYEQFF.

The gene calls are TRBV4-2 and TRBJ1-1; D is perhaps TRBD1 (5 bases). Germline-derived CDR1 and CDR2 are LGHNA and YNFKEQ. The CDR3 runs 13 residues. V lost 0 bases and J 6 bases, leaving 8 bases between the germline ends. The DNA for the CDR3 is TGTGCCAGCAGCCAAGATGGGGCCGCTGAAGCTTTCTTT. Translating it yields CASSQDGAAEAFF.

Only a few counts were recorded for this clonotype. J is TRBJ1-4 and V is TRBV12-3 or TRBV12-4, with D perhaps TRBD1 (5 bases). There are 12 residues in the CDR3. With 6 bases removed from V and 9 bases from J, the gap between germline ends came to 11 bases. In nucleotides, the CDR3 is TGTGCCAGCAGCGGGGGACGGCAAAAACTGTTTTTT. Protein: CASSGGRQKLFF.

In this sample, this clonotype turned up many times. The CDR3 bases are TGTGCCAGCAGTGAATATCTGGGGGGCACTGGGGCCAACGTCCTGACTTTC. Its protein is CASSEYLGGTGANVLTF. The chain has TRBV25-1 and TRBJ2-6; D possibly uses TRBD1 or TRBD2 (6 bases each). The CDR3 loop spans 17 amino acids. Trimming shortened V by 0 bases and J by 2 bases, and 11 bases separated the two germline ends. From germline, CDR1 is MGHDK and CDR2 SYGVNS.

The chain links TRBV4-3 to TRBJ2-5; 7 bases agree with TRBD1. Germline V gene lookup returns CDR1 LGHNA and CDR2 YSLEER. Unmatched junction bases numbered 6, after V lost 3 bases and J lost 2 bases. The CDR3 has 15 residues. DNA for the CDR3: TGCGCCAGCAGCCACCTCGGGACAGAGCAAGAGACCCAGTACTTC. Amino acids: CASSHLGTEQETQYF.

V is TRBV20-1 and J is TRBJ2-7; the D gene is possibly TRBD2 (6 bases). This CDR3 comprises 15 residues. Trimming took 0 bases from V and 2 from J, leaving 14 bases between them. Germline V CDR1 and CDR2: DFQATT, SNEGSKA (reference sequence). In nucleotides, the CDR3 is TGCAGTGCTAGAGACCCGGGACGGGGGACCTACGAGCAGTACTTC. Amino acids: CSARDPGRGTYEQYF.

In its sample, this clonotype was seen a few times. The DNA for the CDR3 is TGTGCCAGCAGTTATGGGAGTAATCAGCCCCAGCATTTT. Its protein product is CASSYGSNQPQHF. This chain joins TRBV6-6 and TRBJ1-5, with D uncertain. In germline, CDR1 is MNHNY, CDR2 SVGAGI (reference sequence). V was pared by 3 bases and J by 4 bases, with 7 bases between. CDR3 size: 13 residues.

The chain couples TRBV19 to TRBJ1-5; D uncertain. Germline V gene sequence: CDR1 LNHDA, CDR2 SQIVND (reference sequence). Trimming pared 11 bases from V and 2 bases from J, leaving 10 bases between. The CDR3 length is 12 residues. DNA of the CDR3: TGTGCCGGAAGGACGGGCAATCAGCCCCAGCATTTT. Amino acids: CAGRTGNQPQHF.

This clonotype occurred a few times. The rearrangement links TRBV4-1 to TRBJ2-7, with 7 bases that match TRBD1. CDR3 length: 14 amino acids. Trimming took 2 bases from V and 2 from J; bases not matched to a gene: 3. In germline, CDR1 is MGHRA, CDR2 YSYEKL. CDR3 DNA sequence: TGCGCCAGCAGCCAACAGGACAGGACCTACGAGCAGTACTTC. Its translation: CASSQQDRTYEQYF.

In this sample, this clonotype turned up a few times. The CDR3 loop is CSARNRDSSGYTF. The CDR3, as DNA: TGCAGTGCTAGGAACCGGGACAGTTCTGGCTACACCTTC. The J gene is TRBJ1-2, the V gene TRBV20-1; TRBD1 aligns across 7 bases. With 3 bases clipped from V and 7 bases from J, the junction kept 8 bases outside the gene matches. Germline V gene lookup returns CDR1 DFQATT and CDR2 SNEGSKA (reference sequence). The CDR3 loop spans 13 amino acids.

The J gene is TRBJ1-5, the V gene TRBV3-1; D is unresolved. V was trimmed by 5 bases and J by 5 bases, leaving 13 bases between them. Germline lookup yields CDR1 LGHDT and CDR2 YNNKEL (reference sequence). The CDR3 is 14 residues long. CDR3 amino acids: CASSFARGDQPQHF. In DNA, the CDR3 is TGTGCCAGCAGCTTTGCGCGGGGAGATCAGCCCCAGCATTTT. The whole variable domain, filled in from reference TRBV3-1 and TRBJ1-5, reads DTAVSQTPKYLVTQMGNDKSIKCEQNLGHDTMYWYKQDSKKFLKIMFSYNNKELIINETVPNRFSPKSPDKAHLNLHINSLELGDSAVYFCASSFARGDQPQHFGDGTRLSIL.

This clonotype was detected a few times. The chain couples TRBV25-1 to TRBJ2-1; TRBD1 agrees at 7 bases. Losses at the gene ends were 5 bases for V and 0 bases for J; bases not matched to a gene: 4. Germline CDR1 MGHDK, CDR2 SYGVNS. The CDR3 loop spans 15 amino acids. The CDR3 region is CASSQTGISYNEQFF. CDR3 coding DNA: TGTGCCAGCAGTCAGACAGGGATCTCCTACAATGAGCAGTTCTTC.